These 6 T cell receptor beta chains were sequenced from one sample in a study of T cells in Graves' hyperthyroidism and ophthalmopathy. Amplification targeted TCR beta CDR3 regions from RNA transcripts. With the HTBI primer set, the TCR CDR3 went through a first round of RT-PCR. TCRdb called the multiplex PCR reads again in MiXCR, with one record for every CDR3 protein. The sample has 400,000 to 500,000 distinct CDR3 sequences, approximately 15% seen once. Sample: blood. The receptors here all came from a woman aged 18 to 35 with Graves' hyperthyroidism.

As concerns this clonotype: A junction end diverges from the germline sequence, so it may reflect a read error. The V gene is TRBV19, the J gene TRBJ2-3; D is possibly TRBD1 (6 bases). CDR3 length: 17 amino acids. CDR1 and CDR2 from the germline V gene are LNHDA and SQIVND (reference sequence). Here the CDR3 reads CDSSTHIQGSSTDTQYF. The CDR3 nucleotides are TGTGACAGTAGTACGCACATACAGGGCTCCTCCACAGATACGCAGTATTTT.

V is TRBV20-1 and J is TRBJ2-2, with D possibly matching TRBD2 (5 bases). This CDR3 region has 16 residues. The V end was cut by 2 bases, the J end by 0 bases, with 13 bases between. Germline V gene lookup returns CDR1 DFQATT and CDR2 SNEGSKA (reference sequence). The CDR3 here is CSARKKRLTNTGELFF. The CDR3 coding sequence is TGCAGTGCTAGAAAGAAGAGACTAACGAACACCGGGGAGCTGTTTTTT.

This clonotype was seen at least ten times. The chain employs TRBV5-6 and TRBJ2-3, with 10 bases identical to TRBD2. CDR3 size: 15 residues. Germline-derived CDR1 and CDR2 are SGHDT and YYEEEE. Unmatched junction bases numbered 5, after V lost 0 bases and J lost 7 bases. The CDR3 bases are TGTGCCAGCAGCTTGGAGCGGGAGGGAGGAAATACGCAGTATTTT. As protein: CASSLEREGGNTQYF. Variable domain in full (rest from reference TRBV5-6 and TRBJ2-3): DAGVTQSPTHLIKTRGQQVTLRCSPKSGHDTVSWYQQALGQGPQFIFQYYEEEERQRGNFPDRFSGHQFPNYSSELNVNALLLGDSALYLCASSLEREGGNTQYFGPGTRLTVL.

This clonotype has ten or more counts. The chain uses TRBV30 and TRBJ1-4, with 7 bases identical to TRBD1. V was pared by 3 bases and J by 5 bases, with 6 bases of the junction left unmatched. Germline CDR1 and CDR2: GTSNPN and SVGIG (reference sequence). The CDR3 extends over 14 amino acids. The chain's CDR3 is CAWSRDSQNEKLFF. In DNA, the CDR3 is TGTGCCTGGAGCCGGGACAGCCAGAATGAAAAACTGTTTTTT.

The CDR3 loop reads CATSVRGDYNEQFF. The CDR3 DNA sequence: TGTGCCACCAGTGTAAGAGGAGATTACAATGAGCAGTTCTTC. The genes are TRBV24-1 and TRBJ2-1; D unresolved. The CDR3 is 14 residues long. Germline values: CDR1 KGHDR, CDR2 SFDVKD. The V end lost 5 bases, the J end lost 4 bases, and 11 bases lay between the germline ends.

This chain links TRBV4-1 with TRBJ1-4; D gene ambiguous. CDR1 MGHRA and CDR2 YSYEKL come from the germline V gene. Trimming left V 3 bases short and J 0 bases short, with 14 bases between. The CDR3 consists of 17 residues. The CDR3 DNA follows: TGCGCCAGCAGCCACCCTACAGACCTCACAACTAATGAAAAACTGTTTTTT. Protein sequence: CASSHPTDLTTNEKLFF.